This T cell receptor (beta chain) was documented in a study of cytomegalovirus exposure and HLA in healthy donors. Study conclusions and caveats: Later analysis indicated greater clonal expansion among HLA-associated TCR beta chains than among equally common other chains. Using the classifier, cytomegalovirus status was reportedly diagnosed with high specificity and sensitivity.

Unrecorded immune exposure was likely among donors, who were nominally healthy when sampled. Comment on this clone: Its antigen is still unknown.

PCR was performed using 60 Vbeta and 13 Jbeta primers. The table came from immunoSEQ multiplex PCR; TCRdb's copy has only in-frame clones and leaves some out. Of almost 200,000 clones in the sample, 70% to 90% were seen once. CDR1 and CDR2 (germline): SEHNR, FQNEAQ (reference sequence). The V segment lost 4 bases and the J segment 6 bases; nucleotides outside the gene matches: 9. The length of the CDR3 is 15 residues. The sequenced sample consisted of PBMCs. The V gene is TRBV7-9, the J gene TRBJ2-1; 7 positions match TRBD2. The sequence came from a woman aged 45 to 65 in good health and CMV-seronegative. CDR3 region: CASSSYTSVVNEQFF. CDR3 nucleotide sequence: TGTGCCAGCAGCTCATATACTAGCGTAGTCAATGAGCAGTTCTTC.